This TCR beta chain was found in a study of blood T cell repertoires in COVID-19. Original processing notes: Counts of nucleated cells, estimated from reference gene primer amplification, were obtained. The method was immunoSEQ multiplex PCR; TCRdb's version includes in-frame clones alone and lacks a portion of them. That table furnishes V, J and clone size, whereas the DNA furnished D and trimming. The sample consists of roughly 250,000 clones, more than 75% of them appearing once. Cohorts were determined from participant-reported clinical history. This TCR derives from a woman in her thirties or forties with acute COVID-19. The material sequenced was PBMCs or T cells enriched from blood (not recorded which).

CDR3 loop: CASSLVGHYTNSYNSPLHF. The CDR3 DNA sequence: TGCGCCAGCAGCTTGGTGGGACACTATACTAACTCCTATAATTCACCCCTCCACTTT. V is TRBV5-1 and J is TRBJ1-6; D might be TRBD1 (6 bases). Per the germline V gene, CDR1 is SGHRS and CDR2 is YFSETQ. This CDR3 contains 19 residues. Trimming took 0 bases from V and 0 from J, leaving 16 bases between them.